This TCR beta chain is drawn from a study of blood T cell repertoires in COVID-19. Study context: COVID-19 samples collected from the United States, Italy and Spain covered acute and convalescent phases. T cells, B-cell-depleted T cells, or PBMCs supplied cDNA or gDNA.

Data came from immunoSEQ multiplex PCR; TCRdb stores just in-frame clones and leaves some out. This repertoire shows about 160,000 clones, over 80% found once; its top ten account for under 5%. The germline V gene encodes CDR1 MNHEY and CDR2 SMNVEV (reference sequence). Trimming removed 6 bases from V and 3 bases from J; junction bases left unmatched: 11. The CDR3 runs 17 residues. This receptor was taken from a woman aged 60-75 years who had recovered from COVID-19. V gene TRBV27 combines with J gene TRBJ2-7; 13 bases map to TRBD2. Sequencing was carried out using peripheral blood. The CDR3 coding sequence is TGTGCCAGCAGCGCTAGACCGGGACTAGCGGGGCTCTACGAGCAGTACTTC. Translating it yields CASSARPGLAGLYEQYF.